Below are 31 T cell receptor beta chains sequenced from a single sample in a study of T cells in Graves' hyperthyroidism and ophthalmopathy. RNA transcripts yielded amplified TCR beta CDR3 regions. First-round RT-PCR of the TCR CDR3 relied on the HTBI primer set. TCRdb analysed the multiplex PCR reads with MiXCR anew, one entry per CDR3 protein. The sample has hundreds of thousands of distinct CDR3 sequences; roughly 22% are singletons. Source material: blood. The receptors stem from a man aged 25-45 years with Graves' ophthalmopathy.

This clonotype was detected many times. The genes are TRBV12-3 or TRBV12-4 and TRBJ2-1, with TRBD2 matching over 13 bases. With 5 bases clipped from V and 5 bases from J, the junction kept 6 bases outside the gene matches. The CDR3 contains 16 residues. The DNA for the CDR3 is TGTGCCAGCAGTCCCCGGACTAGCGGGAGCCACAATGAGCAGTTCTTC. This sequence encodes CASSPRTSGSHNEQFF.

A few counts support this clonotype. The chain recombines TRBV11-2 with TRBJ2-2; D is undetermined. Germline V CDR1 and CDR2: SGHAT, FQNNGV. V lost 5 bases and J lost 2, with 6 bases in between. The CDR3 is 13 amino acids. CDR3 bases: TGTGCCAGCAGCCCTGTCAACACCGGGGAGCTGTTTTTT. Its translation is CASSPVNTGELFF.

The rearrangement links TRBV11-2 to TRBJ2-7; weak D call: TRBD2 (6 bases). This CDR3 is built from 14 residues. Germline CDR1 SGHAT, CDR2 FQNNGV. Trimming pared 6 bases from V and 3 bases from J, leaving 15 bases between. This CDR3 is CASSYPGLHYEQYF. CDR3 nucleotide sequence: TGTGCCAGCAGTTACCCGGGACTTCACTACGAGCAGTACTTC.

This chain uses TRBV6-5 with TRBJ2-3; D is ambiguous. CDR1 MNHEY and CDR2 SVGAGI come from the germline V gene. The CDR3 totals 15 residues. The germline V and J ends were trimmed by 2 bases and 7 bases, with 16 bases remaining between them. The CDR3 is CASSYDRLNYNTQYF. CDR3 DNA sequence: TGTGCCAGCAGTTACGACCGCCTTAACTATAATACGCAGTATTTT.

This clonotype was recorded many times. V usage is TRBV11-2 and J usage is TRBJ2-4; D is uncertain. Germline CDR1 is SGHAT and CDR2 is FQNNGV. CDR3 length equals 14 residues. V lost 1 base and J lost 0, with 4 bases in between. The CDR3 sequence is CASSLGTAKNIQYF. The CDR3 DNA follows: TGTGCCAGCAGCTTAGGCACAGCCAAAAACATTCAGTACTTC.

This clonotype was counted many times. The rearrangement joins TRBV6-6 to TRBJ2-5; 8 nucleotides match TRBD1. CDR1 MNHNY and CDR2 SVGAGI come from the germline V gene (reference sequence). V gave up 0 bases and J gave up 5 bases; unmatched junction bases: 14. The CDR3 runs to 18 residues. For the CDR3, the DNA is TGTGCCAGCAGTTACTCGGGGCAGGGGGCGCGATCGAGGGAGACCCAGTACTTC. This sequence encodes CASSYSGQGARSRETQYF.

This clonotype was seen a handful of times. The chain recombines TRBV7-2 with TRBJ2-1, with 11 bases fitting TRBD2. The CDR3 totals 15 residues. Germline V gene lookup returns CDR1 SGHTA and CDR2 FQGNSA. J was trimmed by 7 bases and V by 5 bases; bases with no gene match: 7. The CDR3 region is CASSPTSGRMNEQFF. The CDR3, as DNA: TGTGCCAGCAGCCCTACTAGCGGGAGAATGAATGAGCAGTTCTTC.

This clonotype was seen only a few times. The genes are TRBV4-1 and TRBJ2-7; D call uncertain. This CDR3 has 12 residues. Germline loops: CDR1 MGHRA, CDR2 YSYEKL. The V gene lost 1 base and the J gene lost 5 bases, with 6 bases spanning the gap. Written as DNA, the CDR3 is TGCGCCAGCAGCCAAGTTGGAAACGAGCAGTACTTC. This codes for CASSQVGNEQYF.

This chain links TRBV10-2 with TRBJ2-1; TRBD2 might be the D (6 bases). Germline V gene sequence: CDR1 WSHSY, CDR2 SAAADI. Trimming pared 0 bases from V and 5 bases from J, leaving 23 bases between. This CDR3 is 19 amino acids long. This CDR3 reads CASSESKVPPRGKNNEQFF. CDR3 coding DNA: TGCGCCAGCAGTGAGTCGAAAGTACCCCCGCGCGGGAAGAACAATGAGCAGTTCTTC.

This clonotype showed up just a few times. The V call is TRBV15, the J call TRBJ1-1, with D perhaps TRBD1 (6 bases). Trimming took off 0 bases at V and 3 bases at J, with 26 bases between the two ends. Looked up from germline, CDR1 is LNHNV and CDR2 is YYDKDF (reference sequence). CDR3 length: 20 residues. The CDR3 is CATSRDQPRGGKPPDTEAFF. CDR3 in DNA: TGTGCCACCAGCAGAGATCAACCGAGGGGGGGGAAACCCCCTGACACTGAAGCTTTCTTT. Combining the CDR3 with reference TRBV15 and TRBJ1-1 gives the whole variable domain DAMVIQNPRYQVTQFGKPVTLSCSQTLNHNVMYWYQQKSSQAPKLLFHYYDKDFNNEADTPDNFQSRRPNTSFCFLDIRSPGLGDTAMYLCATSRDQPRGGKPPDTEAFFGQGTRLTVV.

As to this clonotype: Given a much more abundant clone one base away, this may be a read error. Without the conserved terminal phenylalanine or tryptophan, this CDR3 likely stems from a read error. This sequence joins TRBV5-1 and TRBJ1-1, with 12 bases that match TRBD1. Germline V gene lookup returns CDR1 SGHRS and CDR2 YFSETQ. J lost 6 bases, V lost 4 bases, and 10 bases had no gene match. The CDR3 length is 16 residues. The CDR3 here is CASSREPGQGASEAFS. CDR3 nucleotides: TGCGCCAGCAGCAGAGAACCGGGACAGGGGGCTTCTGAAGCTTTCTCT.

The V and J genes are TRBV7-8 and TRBJ1-2; no definite D call. The germline V and J ends were trimmed by 5 bases and 4 bases, with 14 bases remaining between them. The germline V gene has CDR1 SGHVS and CDR2 FQNEAQ. The CDR3 runs 14 residues. The CDR3 loop is CASSPRPGLYGYTF. The DNA of the CDR3 is TGTGCCAGCAGCCCCAGACCTGGGCTCTATGGCTACACCTTC.

The chain joins TRBV11-2 to TRBJ2-1; 8 bases fit TRBD2. The CDR3 totals 17 residues. The V gene's germline CDR1 is SGHAT and CDR2 FQNNGV. J gave up 6 bases and V 0 bases, and 10 bases lay outside the gene matches. The CDR3 coding sequence is TGTGCCAGCAGCTTAGATCCCCCGGGAGGGCCCCGCAATGAGCAGTTCTTC. Its translation is CASSLDPPGGPRNEQFF. Based on the CDR3 plus reference TRBV11-2 and TRBJ2-1, the full variable domain is EAGVAQSPRYKIIEKRQSVAFWCNPISGHATLYWYQQILGQGPKLLIQFQNNGVVDDSQLPKDRFSAERLKGVDSTLKIQPAKLEDSAVYLCASSLDPPGGPRNEQFFGPGTRLTVL.

This clonotype came up a few times. The chain is built from TRBV9 and TRBJ2-1, with 9 bases aligning to TRBD2. The CDR3 loop spans 15 amino acids. With 4 bases clipped from V and 4 bases from J, the junction kept 6 bases outside the gene matches. CDR1 SGDLS and CDR2 YYNGEE come from the germline V gene. DNA of the CDR3: TGTGCCAGCAGCCAGGGACTAGCCCAATACAATGAGCAGTTCTTC. As protein: CASSQGLAQYNEQFF. The variable domain in full, completed from reference TRBV9 and TRBJ2-1, reads DSGVTQTPKHLITATGQRVTLRCSPRSGDLSVYWYQQSLDQGLQFLIQYYNGEERAKGNILERFSAQQFPDLHSELNLSSLELGDSALYFCASSQGLAQYNEQFFGPGTRLTVL.

This clonotype came up many times. The chain couples TRBV18 to TRBJ1-1, with 7 bases aligning to TRBD1. The J segment lost 7 bases and the V segment lost 4 bases, leaving 9 bases of the junction unmatched. Germline V gives CDR1 KGHSH, CDR2 LQKENI. The length of the CDR3 is 14 residues. CDR3 sequence: CASSHGGRGHEAFF. CDR3 nucleotides: TGTGCCAGCTCACACGGGGGAAGGGGGCATGAAGCTTTCTTT.

This clonotype occurred many times. The chain links TRBV11-2 to TRBJ2-5; D is unresolved. Trimming shortened V by 6 bases and J by 5 bases, and 19 bases separated the two germline ends. This CDR3 spans 15 amino acids. Germline V gene sequence: CDR1 SGHAT, CDR2 FQNNGV. The CDR3 here is CASSPTWSSSETQYF. The DNA of the CDR3 is TGTGCCAGCAGTCCAACGTGGAGTAGCTCGGAGACCCAGTACTTC. The full variable domain, its missing parts supplied by reference TRBV11-2 and TRBJ2-5, is EAGVAQSPRYKIIEKRQSVAFWCNPISGHATLYWYQQILGQGPKLLIQFQNNGVVDDSQLPKDRFSAERLKGVDSTLKIQPAKLEDSAVYLCASSPTWSSSETQYFGPGTRLLVL.

J is TRBJ2-7 and V is TRBV28; D may match TRBD1 or TRBD2 (5 bases each). Germline V gene sequence: CDR1 MDHEN, CDR2 SYDVKM. With 7 bases removed from V and 0 bases from J, the gap between germline ends came to 16 bases. The CDR3 has 15 amino acids. The CDR3 region is CASKSGTESSYEQYF. CDR3 DNA sequence: TGTGCCAGCAAGTCCGGGACGGAGAGCTCCTACGAGCAGTACTTC. The full variable domain, completed using reference TRBV28 and TRBJ2-7, is DVKVTQSSRYLVKRTGEKVFLECVQDMDHENMFWYRQDPGLGLRLIYFSYDVKMKEKGDIPEGYSVSREKKERFSLILESASTNQTSMYLCASKSGTESSYEQYFGPGTRLTVT.

There are a few counts of this clonotype. The CDR3 reads CASSPTGTTSTDTQYF. The CDR3 region has the DNA TGTGCCAGCTCACCTACTGGGACTACTAGCACAGATACGCAGTATTTT. This chain connects TRBV18 to TRBJ2-3, with 7 bases aligning to TRBD2. The CDR3 loop spans 16 amino acids. Germline values: CDR1 KGHSH, CDR2 LQKENI. The V and J ends lost 3 bases and 0 bases, in that order; junction bases with no gene match: 6.

The table lists this clonotype with a few counts. This chain joins TRBV30 and TRBJ2-2, with 12 bases identical to TRBD2. Germline values: CDR1 GTSNPN, CDR2 SVGIG (reference sequence). The CDR3 extends over 14 amino acids. J gave up 7 bases and V 5 bases, and 5 bases lay outside the gene matches. The CDR3 sequence is CAWEGLAGVGELFF. Written as DNA, the CDR3 is TGTGCCTGGGAGGGACTAGCGGGTGTCGGGGAGCTGTTTTTT. Based on the CDR3 plus reference TRBV30 and TRBJ2-2, the full variable domain is SQTIHQWPATLVQPVGSPLSLECTVEGTSNPNLYWYRQAAGRGLQLLFYSVGIGQISSEVPQNLSASRPQDRQFILSSKKLLLSDSGFYLCAWEGLAGVGELFFGEGSRLTVL.

V usage is TRBV5-1 and J usage is TRBJ2-7, with 7 bases lining up with TRBD2. Germline trimming cut 4 bases from V and 4 bases from J; bases unmatched to any gene: 14. CDR3 length: 16 residues. Germline assignment: CDR1 SGHRS and CDR2 YFSETQ. CDR3 amino acids: CASSPLPAGVVYEQYF. The CDR3 region has the DNA TGCGCCAGCAGCCCACTGCCGGCGGGAGTAGTATACGAGCAGTACTTC. The whole variable domain, filled in from reference TRBV5-1 and TRBJ2-7, reads KAGVTQTPRYLIKTRGQQVTLSCSPISGHRSVSWYQQTPGQGLQFLFEYFSETQRNKGNFPGRFSGRQFSNSRSEMNVSTLELGDSALYLCASSPLPAGVVYEQYFGPGTRLTVT.

This clonotype has just a few counts. The rearrangement links TRBV20-1 to TRBJ1-2, with D perhaps matching TRBD1 (5 bases). Trimming took 0 bases from V and 7 from J, leaving 24 bases between them. The CDR3 covers 17 residues. From germline, CDR1 is DFQATT and CDR2 SNEGSKA (reference sequence). The CDR3 protein is CSARDGNLPVSRAGYTF. The CDR3 DNA reads TGCAGTGCTAGAGATGGGAACCTACCGGTTTCCAGGGCTGGCTACACCTTC.

In this sample, this clonotype turned up a few times. V usage is TRBV5-1 and J usage is TRBJ2-3; the D call may be TRBD1 or TRBD2 (5 bases each). V lost 7 bases and J lost 2, with 17 bases in between. Looked up from germline, CDR1 is SGHRS and CDR2 is YFSETQ. This CDR3 comprises 15 residues. The CDR3, as DNA: TGCGCCAGCGACCGGGACCGAACCCCCACAGATACGCAGTATTTT. It codes for CASDRDRTPTDTQYF. The full variable domain, its missing parts supplied by reference TRBV5-1 and TRBJ2-3, is KAGVTQTPRYLIKTRGQQVTLSCSPISGHRSVSWYQQTPGQGLQFLFEYFSETQRNKGNFPGRFSGRQFSNSRSEMNVSTLELGDSALYLCASDRDRTPTDTQYFGPGTRLTVL.

The CDR3, as DNA: TGTGCCAGCAGTGCCCCGGGGAAACAAGAGACCCAGTACTTC. Translating gives CASSAPGKQETQYF. The chain links TRBV6-1 to TRBJ2-5; TRBD2 is a possible D gene (5 bases). The germline V and J ends were trimmed by 4 bases and 2 bases, with 11 bases remaining between them. The germline V gene encodes CDR1 MNHNS and CDR2 SASEGT. The CDR3 totals 14 residues.

Ten or more counts support this clonotype. The chain is built from TRBV28 and TRBJ1-1; 10 nucleotides agree with TRBD1. The CDR3 has 17 amino acids. The trim removed 7 bases at V and 4 bases at J, leaving 15 bases unmatched. Germline lookup yields CDR1 MDHEN and CDR2 SYDVKM. CDR3: CASINTRDRGPLTEAFF. Here the CDR3 DNA reads TGTGCCAGCATTAACACCCGGGACAGGGGCCCTCTCACTGAAGCTTTCTTT.

The table lists this clonotype with a few counts. The CDR3 region is CASSPTQGEYTEAFF. DNA for the CDR3: TGTGCCAGCTCACCTACACAGGGGGAGTACACTGAAGCTTTCTTT. The V and J genes are TRBV18 and TRBJ1-1, with TRBD1 matching 8 bases. V gave up 3 bases and J gave up 3 bases; unmatched junction bases: 6. The germline V gene encodes CDR1 KGHSH and CDR2 LQKENI. The CDR3 covers 15 residues.

The table lists this clonotype with a few counts. This chain connects TRBV4-2 to TRBJ1-2, with 8 bases aligning to TRBD1. Trimming cost V 4 bases and J 8 bases; bases outside gene matches: 3. Per the germline V gene, CDR1 is LGHNA and CDR2 is YNFKEQ. This CDR3 has 12 amino acids. CDR3 in amino acids: CASSRTGLGYTF. CDR3 nucleotide sequence: TGTGCCAGCAGCCGGACAGGGTTAGGCTACACCTTC.

This clonotype has a count of ten or more. The rearrangement joins TRBV3-1 to TRBJ1-3; D ambiguous. The CDR3 extends over 15 amino acids. CDR1 and CDR2 (germline): LGHDT, YNNKEL (reference sequence). Between the trimmed V and J ends, which lost 2 bases and 0 bases, there was a span of 8 bases. The chain's CDR3 is CASSQFILSGNTIYF. Here the CDR3 DNA reads TGTGCCAGCAGCCAATTTATCCTCTCTGGAAACACCATATATTTT. The complete variable domain, with remaining parts taken from reference TRBV3-1 and TRBJ1-3, reads DTAVSQTPKYLVTQMGNDKSIKCEQNLGHDTMYWYKQDSKKFLKIMFSYNNKELIINETVPNRFSPKSPDKAHLNLHINSLELGDSAVYFCASSQFILSGNTIYFGEGSWLTVV.

This clonotype has ten or more counts. Relative to the germline gene, one junction end is altered; a read error may explain this. The J gene is TRBJ2-7, the V gene TRBV7-7; no clear D gene. CDR3 length: 16 amino acids. CDR1 is SSHAT and CDR2 is FNYEAQ in the germline V gene (reference sequence). The CDR3 region is CASNPWSDNWIREQYF. The CDR3 DNA sequence: TGTGCTAGCAACCCGTGGTCTGACAACTGGATACGGGAGCAGTACTTC.

This clonotype came up many times. The CDR3 sequence: CASSSLSGGSYGYTF. CDR3 DNA sequence: TGTGCCAGCAGTTCACTGTCAGGGGGCTCCTATGGCTACACCTTC. The gene calls are TRBV28 and TRBJ1-2; 8 bases match TRBD1. V dropped 4 bases and J dropped 4; count of bases not matched to a gene: 8. The length of the CDR3 is 15 residues. Germline V lookup: CDR1 MDHEN, CDR2 SYDVKM.

This clonotype was seen a handful of times. The CDR3 is CASSLGGAARSGNTIYF. Here the CDR3 DNA reads TGTGCCAGCAGTTTAGGGGGGGCGGCTCGGTCGGGAAACACCATATATTTT. The V call is TRBV28, the J call TRBJ1-3, with D possibly matching TRBD1 (6 bases). The CDR3 has 17 amino acids. With 2 bases removed from V and 4 bases from J, the gap between germline ends came to 18 bases. Per the germline V gene, CDR1 is MDHEN and CDR2 is SYDVKM. The full variable domain, completed using reference TRBV28 and TRBJ1-3, is DVKVTQSSRYLVKRTGEKVFLECVQDMDHENMFWYRQDPGLGLRLIYFSYDVKMKEKGDIPEGYSVSREKKERFSLILESASTNQTSMYLCASSLGGAARSGNTIYFGEGSWLTVV.

The V gene is TRBV2, the J gene TRBJ2-7; 10 bases are a match to TRBD2. Germline values: CDR1 SNHLY, CDR2 FYNNEI. Losses at the gene ends were 2 bases for V and 6 bases for J; bases not matched to a gene: 7. The CDR3 runs 15 residues. The CDR3 DNA reads as TGTGCCAGCAGTGAATCTACTAGCGGGATGATCGAGCAGTACTTC. It encodes CASSESTSGMIEQYF. The full variable domain, with the rest looked up from reference TRBV2 and TRBJ2-7, is EPEVTQTPSHQVTQMGQEVILRCVPISNHLYFYWYRQILGQKVEFLVSFYNNEISEKSEIFDDQFSVERPDGSNFTLKIRSTKLEDSAMYFCASSESTSGMIEQYFGPGTRLTVT.